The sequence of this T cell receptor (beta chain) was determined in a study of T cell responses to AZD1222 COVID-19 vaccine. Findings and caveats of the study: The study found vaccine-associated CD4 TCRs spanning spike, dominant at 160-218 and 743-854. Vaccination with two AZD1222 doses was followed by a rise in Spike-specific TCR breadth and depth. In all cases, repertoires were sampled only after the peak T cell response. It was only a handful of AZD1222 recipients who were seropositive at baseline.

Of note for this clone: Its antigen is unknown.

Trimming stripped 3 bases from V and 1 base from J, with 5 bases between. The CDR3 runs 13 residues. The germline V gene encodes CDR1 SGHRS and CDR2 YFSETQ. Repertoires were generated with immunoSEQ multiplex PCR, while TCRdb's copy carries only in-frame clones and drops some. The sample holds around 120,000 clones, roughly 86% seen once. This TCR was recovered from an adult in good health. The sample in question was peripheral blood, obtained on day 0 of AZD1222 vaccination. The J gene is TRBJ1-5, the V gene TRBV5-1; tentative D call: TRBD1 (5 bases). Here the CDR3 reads CASSWDSNQPQHF. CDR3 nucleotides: TGCGCCAGCAGCTGGGACAGCAATCAGCCCCAGCATTTT.